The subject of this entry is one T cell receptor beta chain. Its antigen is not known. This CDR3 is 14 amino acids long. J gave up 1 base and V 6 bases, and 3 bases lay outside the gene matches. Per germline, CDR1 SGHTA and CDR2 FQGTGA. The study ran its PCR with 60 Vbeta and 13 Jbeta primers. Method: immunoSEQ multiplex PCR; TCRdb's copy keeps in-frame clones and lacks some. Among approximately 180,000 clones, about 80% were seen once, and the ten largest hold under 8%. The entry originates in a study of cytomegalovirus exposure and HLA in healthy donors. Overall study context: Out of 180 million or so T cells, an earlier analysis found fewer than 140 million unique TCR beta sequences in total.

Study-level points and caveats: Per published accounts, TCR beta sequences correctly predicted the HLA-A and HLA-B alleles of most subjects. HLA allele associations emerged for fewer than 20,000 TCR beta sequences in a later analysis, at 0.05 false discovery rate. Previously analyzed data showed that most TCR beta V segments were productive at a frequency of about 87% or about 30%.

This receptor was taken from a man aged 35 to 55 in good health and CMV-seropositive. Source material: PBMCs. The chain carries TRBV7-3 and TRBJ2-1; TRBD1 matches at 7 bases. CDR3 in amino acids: CASSQTGSYNEQFF. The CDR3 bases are TGTGCCAGCAGTCAGACAGGGTCCTACAATGAGCAGTTCTTC.